This TCR beta chain comes out of a study of blood T cell repertoires in COVID-19. Study in general: The cDNA or gDNA used as material had been derived from T cells, B-cell-depleted T cells, or PBMCs.

Seattle enrolled patients during active infection and tracked them longitudinally. Concerning this clone itself: At one boundary the junction diverges from the germline segment, which might be a read error.

Only in-frame clones appear in the TCRdb table, and some are missing; sequencing was by immunoSEQ multiplex PCR. The sample lists some 180,000 clones; 81% were seen once. CDR3 length: 13 residues. Germline lookup yields CDR1 SQVTM and CDR2 ANQGSEA. The rearrangement joins TRBV29-1 to TRBJ1-2, with D maybe TRBD1 (6 bases). The TCR sequence derives from a woman aged 80 or over with COVID-19, enrolled during active disease. Material: peripheral blood. The CDR3 nucleotides are TGCAGCGTTGGGGGGGGCGTTGACTATAGCTACACCTTC. The encoded protein is CSVGGGVDYSYTF.